The present TCR beta chain was sequenced within a study of neurological immune-mediated disorders. Study-wide points: Expanded clones shared no CDR3 amino acid sequences across subjects, suggesting private repertoires in all groups.

The cDNA was generated through 5'RACE incorporating 10-nucleotide random UMIs. TCRdb re-derived calls from the 5' RACE reads in MiXCR, one entry per CDR3 protein. The sample holds about 14,000 distinct CDR3 sequences, about 10% seen once. V was shortened by 2 bases and J by 3 bases, with 16 bases between the two germline ends. Germline V CDR1 and CDR2: DFQATT, SNEGSKA (reference sequence). The CDR3 has 16 amino acids. The group of healthy controls was made up of people who were blood bank volunteers in Maryland, USA. The unsorted libraries had their origin in 2 million PBMCs stored at -80 C. In its sample, this clonotype ranks as medium-sized (0.01 to 0.1%). The antigen remains unidentified.

The receptor was isolated from a middle-aged woman in good health. The chain carries TRBV20-1 and TRBJ2-2, with a weak D call TRBD2 (6 bases). The material sequenced was PBMCs. The CDR3 spells CSARLASLSDTGELFF. The DNA for the CDR3 is TGCAGTGCTAGACTAGCGTCCCTCAGCGACACCGGGGAGCTGTTTTTT.